The sample holds many counts of the clone carrying this T cell receptor beta chain. The sample originates from a study of molecular identifiers for immune sequencing clone quantification. Preparation methods for the bulk TCR libraries were those previously described, with listed TCR primers. TCRdb fed the PCR reads into MiXCR, producing one record per CDR3 protein. The top ten hold 0.7% to 1% of the sample, which has about 640,000 distinct CDR3 sequences, less than 20% seen once. Naive CD8 T cells underwent sorting with the CD8+CD4-CCR7+CD45RA+ definition. The CDR3 totals 14 residues. V lost 5 bases to trimming and J lost 5 bases, with 15 bases between them. Germline loops: CDR1 MNHEY, CDR2 SMNVEV (reference sequence).

What was sequenced was naive CD8+ T cells from blood, with Jurkat cell RNA spiked in. Stated subset: FACS-sorted CD8+CD4-CCR7+CD45RA+ naive T cells. V is TRBV27 and J is TRBJ2-5; the D gene is possibly TRBD1 (6 bases). The TCR was taken from a human donor in good health. Some libraries in this study had Jurkat cell RNA spiked in. CDR3 residues: CASSRGQKGETQYF. The CDR3 DNA reads as TGTGCCAGCAGTCGAGGACAGAAAGGGGAGACCCAGTACTTC.